These 28 T cell receptor beta chains were all obtained from the same sample, sequenced in a study of cytomegalovirus exposure and HLA in healthy donors. Assay: immunoSEQ multiplex PCR; the TCRdb copy retains only in-frame clones and omits some. The sample carries more than 300,000 clones, 70% to 90% recorded once. Sequencing was carried out using PBMCs. Every receptor here comes from a woman in her late teens or twenties in good health and CMV-seronegative.

The chain couples TRBV6-5 to TRBJ1-1, with unresolved D. V lost 8 bases, J lost 4 bases, and 8 bases lay in between. This CDR3 is built from 11 residues. Looked up from germline, CDR1 is MNHEY and CDR2 is SVGAGI. As DNA, the CDR3 is TGTGCCAGCGGGGAGGGCACTGAAGCTTTCTTT. Amino acids: CASGEGTEAFF.

The chain carries TRBV5-4 and TRBJ2-7; TRBD2 aligns across 7 bases. The trim removed 4 bases at V and 2 bases at J, leaving 12 bases unmatched. Germline CDR1 and CDR2: SGHNT and YYREEE (reference sequence). CDR3 length: 16 residues. The CDR3 nucleotides are TGTGCCAGCAGCCTGGGGGGGGGAGGTCCACCCTACGAGCAGTACTTC. Amino acids: CASSLGGGGPPYEQYF.

This clone was observed a few times. The chain joins TRBV4-2 to TRBJ2-7, with 8 bases matching TRBD1. The junction had 2 bases not matched to a gene; V was cut back by 2 bases and J by 2 bases. Germline CDR1 reads LGHNA; CDR2 reads YNFKEQ. The CDR3 runs 14 residues. The CDR3 region is CASSQWTGTYEQYF. The CDR3 DNA reads TGTGCCAGCAGCCAATGGACAGGGACCTACGAGCAGTACTTC.

The chain links TRBV15 to TRBJ1-2; 12 bases are shared with TRBD1. CDR1 and CDR2 from the germline V gene are LNHNV and YYDKDF (reference sequence). This CDR3 has 16 amino acids. With 0 bases clipped from V and 4 bases from J, the junction kept 3 bases outside the gene matches. The CDR3 spells CATSRDGTGGLYGYTF. The CDR3 DNA reads as TGTGCCACCAGCAGAGACGGGACAGGGGGCCTCTATGGCTACACCTTC.

DNA for the CDR3: TGTGCCAGCAGCCAACAACCGGGACTTGACCACGATGAGCAGTTCTTC. Translation gives CASSQQPGLDHDEQFF. V and J are TRBV4-2 and TRBJ2-1; D is perhaps TRBD2 (6 bases). The CDR3 runs 16 residues. Germline CDR1 and CDR2: LGHNA and YNFKEQ. V gave up 2 bases and J gave up 8 bases, with 19 bases separating them.

The V and J genes are TRBV27 and TRBJ1-5, with 10 bases fitting TRBD1. There are 15 residues in the CDR3. V lost 4 bases and J lost 5; bases outside the gene matches: 5. CDR1 and CDR2 from the germline V gene are MNHEY and SMNVEV (reference sequence). CDR3: CASSSTTGGDQPQHF. The CDR3 DNA is TGTGCCAGCAGTTCCACGACAGGGGGCGATCAGCCCCAGCATTTT.

The chain carries TRBV4-1 and TRBJ1-5; 8 nucleotides line up with TRBD1. V dropped 1 base and J dropped 0; count of bases not matched to a gene: 8. CDR1 is MGHRA and CDR2 is YSYEKL in the germline V gene. The CDR3 is made up of 18 amino acids. The DNA for the CDR3 is TGCGCCAGCAGCCAAGTACCAGGGGGCACCTATAGCAATCAGCCCCAGCATTTT. Translating it yields CASSQVPGGTYSNQPQHF.

This chain connects TRBV6-5 to TRBJ1-5; 8 bases are a match to TRBD1. J lost 5 bases, V lost 9 bases, and 6 bases had no gene match. Germline V CDR1 and CDR2: MNHEY, SVGAGI. The CDR3 has 13 amino acids. In DNA, the CDR3 is TGTGCCAGGAACAGGGGGATCGATCAGCCCCAGCATTTT. Encoded protein: CARNRGIDQPQHF.

The rearrangement links TRBV19 to TRBJ2-6; no definite D call. In germline, CDR1 is LNHDA, CDR2 SQIVND (reference sequence). V lost 5 bases to trimming and J lost 0 bases, with 8 bases between them. CDR3 size: 15 residues. The CDR3 spells CASSPRLSGANVLTF. As DNA, the CDR3 is TGTGCCAGTAGTCCCAGGCTCTCTGGGGCCAACGTCCTGACTTTC.

CDR3 sequence (DNA): TGTGCCAGCAGTTTAGCGTGGACAGGGGGCGGCAATCAGCCCCAGCATTTT. Amino acid sequence: CASSLAWTGGGNQPQHF. The chain joins TRBV27 to TRBJ1-5; 11 bases agree with TRBD1. V shed 2 bases, J shed 2 bases, and the junction held 5 bases outside the gene matches. Germline CDR1 is MNHEY and CDR2 is SMNVEV (reference sequence). This CDR3 has 17 residues.

This chain connects TRBV30 to TRBJ1-2, with a tentative D call TRBD1 (6 bases). This CDR3 has 15 amino acids. Germline V gene data show CDR1 as GTSNPN and CDR2 as SVGIG (reference sequence). Trimming pared 3 bases from V and 2 bases from J, leaving 16 bases between. The CDR3 sequence is CAWRYRTAKNYGYTF. The DNA for the CDR3 is TGTGCCTGGAGATACAGGACAGCGAAAAACTATGGCTACACCTTC. Full variable domain (outside the CDR3, taken from reference TRBV30 and TRBJ1-2): SQTIHQWPATLVQPVGSPLSLECTVEGTSNPNLYWYRQAAGRGLQLLFYSVGIGQISSEVPQNLSASRPQDRQFILSSKKLLLSDSGFYLCAWRYRTAKNYGYTFGSGTRLTVV.

This chain links TRBV25-1 with TRBJ2-7, with a tentative D call TRBD1 (8 bases). Trimming shortened V by 5 bases and J by 3 bases, and 20 bases separated the two germline ends. CDR1 is MGHDK, CDR2 SYGVNS, per germline. The length of the CDR3 is 16 residues. The DNA for the CDR3 is TGTGCCAGCAGTAAGGGGGGGGACAGGTTAATCTACGAGCAGTACTTC. Residues: CASSKGGDRLIYEQYF.

The count of this clone is one. The genes are TRBV5-4 and TRBJ2-5; 7 positions agree with TRBD2. The CDR3 sequence is 14 residues long. The V and J ends lost 4 bases and 4 bases, in that order; junction bases with no gene match: 7. Germline loops: CDR1 SGHNT, CDR2 YYREEE (reference sequence). The CDR3 region is CASSDMKRGETQYF. The CDR3 DNA reads TGTGCCAGCAGCGATATGAAGCGGGGAGAGACCCAGTACTTC. The whole variable domain, filled in from reference TRBV5-4 and TRBJ2-5, reads ETGVTQSPTHLIKTRGQQVTLRCSSQSGHNTVSWYQQALGQGPQFIFQYYREEENGRGNFPPRFSGLQFPNYSSELNVNALELDDSALYLCASSDMKRGETQYFGPGTRLLVL.

With respect to this clone: This sample also contains other DNA sequences that code for the same CDR3. The rearrangement joins TRBV29-1 to TRBJ1-1, with TRBD1 matching 8 bases. V shed 6 bases, J shed 1 base, and the junction held 1 base outside the gene matches. The germline V gene encodes CDR1 SQVTM and CDR2 ANQGSEA. The length of the CDR3 is 12 residues. The CDR3 sequence: CSVGQGNTEAFF. The CDR3 DNA follows: TGCAGCGTAGGACAGGGGAACACTGAAGCTTTCTTT.

The V gene is TRBV4-1, the J gene TRBJ2-7; 9 bases match TRBD1. This CDR3 is built from 15 residues. V was pared by 0 bases and J by 2 bases, with 2 bases of the junction left unmatched. The V gene's germline CDR1 is MGHRA and CDR2 YSYEKL. CDR3 DNA sequence: TGCGCCAGCAGCCAAGAACAGGGGGCGCCCTACGAGCAGTACTTC. This codes for CASSQEQGAPYEQYF.

V is TRBV11-2 and J is TRBJ2-3; 8 nucleotides agree with TRBD2. V dropped 1 base and J dropped 4; count of bases not matched to a gene: 10. Germline V gene sequence: CDR1 SGHAT, CDR2 FQNNGV. The CDR3 length is 17 residues. In nucleotides, the CDR3 is TGTGCCAGCAGCTTAGGCCTTAGCGGGGTGTTTGCAGATACGCAGTATTTT. It specifies CASSLGLSGVFADTQYF. Full variable domain (missing parts from reference TRBV11-2 and TRBJ2-3): EAGVAQSPRYKIIEKRQSVAFWCNPISGHATLYWYQQILGQGPKLLIQFQNNGVVDDSQLPKDRFSAERLKGVDSTLKIQPAKLEDSAVYLCASSLGLSGVFADTQYFGPGTRLTVL.

The rearrangement uses TRBV10-2 and TRBJ2-7, with D possibly matching TRBD2 (6 bases). Trimming stripped 3 bases from V and 3 bases from J, with 18 bases between. Germline V gene data show CDR1 as WSHSY and CDR2 as SAAADI. This CDR3 comprises 16 residues. The CDR3 here is CASSDPLGTGLYEQYF. CDR3 sequence (DNA): TGCGCCAGCAGTGATCCTTTGGGGACGGGACTCTACGAGCAGTACTTC.

The gene calls are TRBV7-6 and TRBJ2-2; D may be TRBD1 (6 bases). The V and J ends lost 4 bases and 5 bases respectively, with 17 bases between them. This CDR3 is built from 16 residues. In germline, CDR1 is SGHVS, CDR2 FNYEAQ. CDR3 region: CASSSGLGAGTGELFF. In nucleotides, the CDR3 is TGTGCCAGCAGCTCCGGACTGGGGGCAGGAACCGGGGAGCTGTTTTTT.

This clone was observed a few times. The J gene is TRBJ1-1, the V gene TRBV6-1; D is undetermined. The V end lost 6 bases, the J end lost 0 bases, and 14 bases lay between the germline ends. The CDR3 has 15 residues. CDR1 is MNHNS, CDR2 SASEGT, per germline. CDR3 coding DNA: TGTGCCAGCAGGGAGGGCAGGTCTTTGAACACTGAAGCTTTCTTT. Translation: CASREGRSLNTEAFF.

The chain recombines TRBV4-1 with TRBJ2-7; a weak D match, TRBD1 (6 bases). Trimming left V 4 bases short and J 2 bases short, with 18 bases between. The CDR3 totals 16 residues. Germline CDR1 MGHRA, CDR2 YSYEKL. The CDR3 reads CASSRKMTQGTYEQYF. The CDR3 DNA follows: TGCGCCAGCAGCCGAAAGATGACACAGGGAACCTACGAGCAGTACTTC.

This rearrangement joins TRBV6-1 to TRBJ1-1; D possibly corresponds to TRBD1 (6 bases). The CDR3 is made up of 13 amino acids. Germline V gives CDR1 MNHNS, CDR2 SASEGT. V shed 5 bases and J shed 6 bases, with 13 bases lying between them. The CDR3 protein is CASSPGGAAEAFF. CDR3 DNA sequence: TGTGCCAGCAGTCCTGGGGGGGCCGCTGAAGCTTTCTTT.

This clone was seen once. This chain uses TRBV7-3 with TRBJ2-3; no clear D gene. Germline V CDR1 and CDR2: SGHTA, FQGTGA. Trimming removed 4 bases from V and 2 bases from J, with 13 bases in between. This CDR3 is 15 amino acids long. The CDR3 DNA reads TGTGCCAGCAGCTCCCTACTTAGTACCACAGATACGCAGTATTTT. Encoded protein: CASSSLLSTTDTQYF.

This chain connects TRBV2 to TRBJ1-2; the match to TRBD1 covers 8 bases. CDR3 length: 13 residues. Trimming at V came to 1 base and at J to 8 bases, leaving 3 bases not matched to a gene. Germline loops: CDR1 SNHLY, CDR2 FYNNEI. The DNA of the CDR3 is TGTGCCAGCAGTGAAGGGGCAGGGGGCGGCTACACCTTC. Amino acids: CASSEGAGGGYTF.

This chain uses TRBV27 with TRBJ2-3, with 9 nucleotides matching TRBD1. Trimming took 5 bases from V and 5 from J; bases not matched to a gene: 11. Germline V gene data show CDR1 as MNHEY and CDR2 as SMNVEV (reference sequence). CDR3 length: 16 amino acids. CDR3 sequence: CASSPNLGTGIDTQYF. Written as DNA, the CDR3 is TGTGCCAGCAGTCCGAATTTGGGGACAGGGATAGATACGCAGTATTTT.

On this clone: Other DNA sequences in this specimen translate into the identical CDR3. V is TRBV27 and J is TRBJ1-4; TRBD1 is a possible D gene (6 bases). Germline assignment: CDR1 MNHEY and CDR2 SMNVEV (reference sequence). The CDR3 has 13 residues. Trimming took off 5 bases at V and 8 bases at J, with 12 bases between the two ends. CDR3 amino acids: CASSLPGQEKLFF. The DNA of the CDR3 is TGTGCCAGCAGTCTCCCTGGACAGGAAAAACTGTTTTTT. The entire variable domain, with the rest obtained from reference TRBV27 and TRBJ1-4, is as follows: EAQVTQNPRYLITVTGKKLTVTCSQNMNHEYMSWYRQDPGLGLRQIYYSMNVEVTDKGDVPEGYKVSRKEKRNFPLILESPSPNQTSLYFCASSLPGQEKLFFGSGTQLSVL.

V usage is TRBV5-1 and J usage is TRBJ2-7; 7 bases fit TRBD2. The CDR3 consists of 14 residues. CDR1 is SGHRS, CDR2 YFSETQ, per germline. V shed 1 base and J 3 bases; nucleotides not matched to a gene: 4. The CDR3 sequence: CASSLSERGYEQYF. The DNA for the CDR3 is TGCGCCAGCAGCTTGAGCGAGCGGGGCTACGAGCAGTACTTC.

The genes are TRBV5-6 and TRBJ2-3, with D possibly being TRBD2 (6 bases). Between the trimmed V and J ends, which lost 6 bases and 1 base, there was a span of 18 bases. Germline V CDR1 and CDR2: SGHDT, YYEEEE. The CDR3 length is 16 residues. The CDR3 sequence: CASTLLRETGTDTQYF. CDR3 DNA sequence: TGTGCCAGCACCCTGCTCCGGGAGACGGGCACAGATACGCAGTATTTT.

The chain links TRBV5-4 to TRBJ2-7; 10 bases are a match to TRBD1. Germline values: CDR1 SGHNT, CDR2 YYREEE (reference sequence). V trimming: 3 bases; J trimming: 2 bases; junction bases outside the gene matches: 2. This CDR3 region has 14 residues. CDR3 bases: TGTGCCAGCAGCTGGGACAGGGGACCCTACGAGCAGTACTTC. Translation gives CASSWDRGPYEQYF.